The 16 T cell receptor beta chains below come from one sample, sequenced in a study of blood T cell repertoires in COVID-19. This table comes from immunoSEQ multiplex PCR, and its TCRdb copy is limited to in-frame clones, with some not included. Counted here are about 140,000 clones, approximately 79% occurring once; the ten biggest clones make up around 2.9%. The sample consisted of PBMCs or T cells enriched from blood (not recorded which). All receptors derive from a woman between 45 and 65 years old who had recovered from COVID-19.

This chain links TRBV9 with TRBJ1-1; 9 bases agree with TRBD1. CDR1 is SGDLS and CDR2 is YYNGEE in the germline V gene. This CDR3 is 14 amino acids long. Trimming took 3 bases from V and 4 from J; bases not matched to a gene: 4. The CDR3 coding sequence is TGTGCCAGCAGCGCCTCGGGACAGGGCACTGAAGCTTTCTTT. Its protein product is CASSASGQGTEAFF.

Only a few counts were recorded for this clone. In nucleotides, the CDR3 is TGTGCCAGTTCGGGACAGGACCACCTTTACCAAGAGACCCAGTACTTC. Amino acids: CASSGQDHLYQETQYF. The chain links TRBV2 to TRBJ2-5, with 8 bases lining up with TRBD1. Germline values: CDR1 SNHLY, CDR2 FYNNEI. CDR3 length equals 16 residues. The V and J ends lost 9 bases and 0 bases, in that order; junction bases with no gene match: 12.

The chain employs TRBV19 and TRBJ1-4, with a possible D match to TRBD1 (5 bases). The V gene's germline CDR1 is LNHDA and CDR2 SQIVND (reference sequence). The CDR3 totals 19 residues. Trimming took off 3 bases at V and 8 bases at J, with 28 bases between the two ends. CDR3 loop: CASSMGRTSDLLSEEKLFF. The CDR3 region has the DNA TGTGCCAGTAGTATGGGTCGGACAAGCGATTTGCTCTCTGAAGAAAAACTGTTTTTT.

The chain is built from TRBV2 and TRBJ2-7; D is unclear. Germline lookup yields CDR1 SNHLY and CDR2 FYNNEI. V lost 8 bases and J 1 base, leaving 12 bases between the germline ends. This CDR3 contains 13 residues. The CDR3 spells CASRKTLSYEQYF. The CDR3, as DNA: TGTGCCAGCCGAAAGACACTTTCCTACGAGCAGTACTTC.

This clone was seen more than once but under ten times. The chain is built from TRBV11-1 and TRBJ1-2; 8 nucleotides match TRBD1. The CDR3 is 13 amino acids. J gave up 4 bases and V 5 bases, and 3 bases lay outside the gene matches. Germline V CDR1 and CDR2: SGHAT, FQDESV (reference sequence). For the CDR3, the DNA is TGTGCCAGCAGCCCCCAGGGGGCCTATGGCTACACCTTC. It translates to CASSPQGAYGYTF.

The V and J genes are TRBV5-6 and TRBJ1-5; 11 bases match TRBD1. CDR3 size: 15 residues. The V segment lost 0 bases and the J segment 7 bases; nucleotides outside the gene matches: 3. Per germline, CDR1 SGHDT and CDR2 YYEEEE. Written as DNA, the CDR3 is TGTGCCAGCAGCTTGGCCGGGACAGGGGGACAGCCCCAGCATTTT. Amino acids: CASSLAGTGGQPQHF.

This clone appeared a few times. V is TRBV6-2 or TRBV6-3 and J is TRBJ1-5; no reliable D call. Deletions cut 6 bases from V and 6 bases from J, with 12 bases between. The germline CDR1 and CDR2 sequences are MNHEY and SVGEGT. CDR3 length: 13 residues. DNA for the CDR3: TGTGCCAGCAGCCCTGGGCGGGGTCAGCCCCAGCATTTT. Translating it yields CASSPGRGQPQHF.

The chain recombines TRBV25-1 with TRBJ1-5; D perhaps matches TRBD1 (5 bases). CDR1 and CDR2 from the germline V gene are MGHDK and SYGVNS. The V end lost 3 bases, the J end lost 6 bases, and 9 bases lay between the germline ends. The CDR3 length is 13 residues. This CDR3 is CASSDRVGQPQHF. Written as DNA, the CDR3 is TGTGCCAGCAGTGACAGGGTAGGTCAGCCCCAGCATTTT.

This clone occurred a few times. This sequence joins TRBV7-3 and TRBJ2-3, with TRBD2 matching 7 bases. The CDR3 consists of 16 residues. V was pared by 3 bases and J by 5 bases, with 11 bases of the junction left unmatched. The germline V gene encodes CDR1 SGHTA and CDR2 FQGTGA. The CDR3 sequence is CASSFLGNGGLDTQYF. In DNA form, the CDR3 reads TGTGCCAGCAGCTTCCTCGGGAACGGGGGGTTAGATACGCAGTATTTT.

This clone was seen a few times. The chain joins TRBV4-1 to TRBJ2-5, with D possibly matching TRBD1 (5 bases). Germline loops: CDR1 MGHRA, CDR2 YSYEKL. The V end was cut by 0 bases, the J end by 11 bases, with 13 bases between. This CDR3 has 13 amino acids. CDR3 nucleotide sequence: TGCGCCAGCAGCCAAGATCCAGGGCCTAGGCAGTACTTC. It is translated as CASSQDPGPRQYF.

This clone was counted between two and nine times. The rearrangement links TRBV28 to TRBJ1-1; 7 bases are a match to TRBD1. Germline trimming cut 6 bases from V and 0 bases from J; bases unmatched to any gene: 7. The V gene's germline CDR1 is MDHEN and CDR2 SYDVKM. The CDR3 is 15 amino acids. The CDR3 DNA reads as TGTGCCAGCAGCACCAGGGGGACCATGAACACTGAAGCTTTCTTT. Protein product: CASSTRGTMNTEAFF.

The chain joins TRBV6-5 to TRBJ1-4; unclear D gene. Germline CDR1 reads MNHEY; CDR2 reads SVGAGI. Between the trimmed V and J ends, which lost 0 bases and 6 bases, there was a span of 8 bases. This CDR3 comprises 14 residues. In nucleotides, the CDR3 is TGTGCCAGCAGTTACTCGAGAAGCCATGAAAAACTGTTTTTT. Translating it yields CASSYSRSHEKLFF.

This clone was seen more than once but under ten times. J is TRBJ1-2 and V is TRBV5-1, with 7 bases matching TRBD1. V dropped 4 bases and J dropped 8; count of bases not matched to a gene: 5. This CDR3 spans 12 amino acids. Germline-derived CDR1 and CDR2 are SGHRS and YFSETQ. The CDR3 DNA is TGCGCCAGCAGCCAAAGGGGGCAAGGCTACACCTTC. Translation: CASSQRGQGYTF. The full variable domain, in which reference TRBV5-1 and TRBJ1-2 provide the parts outside the CDR3, is KAGVTQTPRYLIKTRGQQVTLSCSPISGHRSVSWYQQTPGQGLQFLFEYFSETQRNKGNFPGRFSGRQFSNSRSEMNVSTLELGDSALYLCASSQRGQGYTFGSGTRLTVV.

This chain joins TRBV3-1 (or the pseudogene TRBV3-2) and TRBJ2-3; 11 bases match TRBD2. Germline CDR1 reads LGHDT; CDR2 reads YNNKEL (reference sequence). The V segment lost 2 bases and the J segment 6 bases; nucleotides outside the gene matches: 1. The CDR3 sequence is 14 residues long. CDR3 sequence reads: CASSQRTSGDTQYF. The CDR3, as DNA: TGTGCCAGCAGCCAAAGGACTAGCGGGGATACGCAGTATTTT.

The chain carries TRBV19 and TRBJ2-7; 7 bases are a match to TRBD2. V lost 6 bases, J lost 7 bases, and 9 bases stayed unmatched. Germline loops: CDR1 LNHDA, CDR2 SQIVND (reference sequence). There are 13 residues in the CDR3. CDR3 nucleotide sequence: TGTGCCAGTAGCTCCCTTTGGGGAGGGGAGCAGTACTTC. It specifies CASSSLWGGEQYF.

The genes are TRBV30 and TRBJ2-5, with TRBD2 matching over 11 bases. V dropped 5 bases and J dropped 5; count of bases not matched to a gene: 10. CDR3 length: 15 residues. Germline CDR1 GTSNPN, CDR2 SVGIG (reference sequence). The CDR3 spells CAWRLAGTPPETQYF. The DNA for the CDR3 is TGTGCCTGGCGACTAGCGGGGACCCCTCCGGAGACCCAGTACTTC. Full variable domain (missing parts from reference TRBV30 and TRBJ2-5): SQTIHQWPATLVQPVGSPLSLECTVEGTSNPNLYWYRQAAGRGLQLLFYSVGIGQISSEVPQNLSASRPQDRQFILSSKKLLLSDSGFYLCAWRLAGTPPETQYFGPGTRLLVL.